Detailed here is one TCR beta chain. This sample is part of a study of identical twins. TCRdb fed the 5' RACE reads into MiXCR, producing one record per CDR3 protein. The sample contains roughly 720,000 distinct CDR3 sequences, about 18% of which appear only once. Germline V gene data show CDR1 as MNHNY and CDR2 as SVGAGI (reference sequence). The CDR3 loop spans 12 amino acids. Trimming took off 8 bases at V and 4 bases at J, with 12 bases between the two ends. These data were likewise used in another study, on T cells expressing NK-cell markers.

The gene calls are TRBV6-6 and TRBJ2-7; possibly TRBD1 or TRBD2 for D (5 bases each). This sequence was found in a woman aged 18-35 years in good health. Sequenced material: PBMCs. CDR3 sequence reads: CASAGTLYEQYF. The CDR3 bases are TGTGCCAGCGCCGGGACCCTTTACGAGCAGTACTTC.